These T cell receptor beta chains were read from a single sample in a study of cytomegalovirus exposure and HLA in healthy donors. Assay used: immunoSEQ multiplex PCR; TCRdb lists only in-frame clones, some missing. The sample lists hundreds of thousands of clones, more than 75% occurring once. Material: PBMCs. These receptors originate from a male donor in good health and CMV-seronegative. Each CDR3 is given with its conserved first and last residue. Fields, in order: clone size, D gene, J gene, V gene, CDR3 DNA, CDR3 protein. The D gene is left open where the match is weak. Only part of the rows carry a size: once, few, many, or a class if the clone is expanded.

clone_size: NA; d_call: TRBD2; j_call: TRBJ2-5; v_call: TRBV7-9; cdr3_nt: TGTGCCAGCAGCACCGGACTAGCGGACCAAGTGACCCAGTACTTC; cdr3_aa: CASSTGLADQVTQYF
clone_size: NA; d_call: NA; j_call: TRBJ1-5; v_call: TRBV19; cdr3_nt: TGTGCCAGTAGACGAGAGGGTACGCCCCAGCATTTT; cdr3_aa: CASRREGTPQHF
clone_size: NA; d_call: TRBD1; j_call: TRBJ1-1; v_call: TRBV7-6; cdr3_nt: TGTGCCAGCAGCCTAGGGGGCAATGAAGCTTTCTTT; cdr3_aa: CASSLGGNEAFF
clone_size: NA; d_call: TRBD2; j_call: TRBJ2-1; v_call: TRBV28; cdr3_nt: TGTGCCAGCAGTTTGTGGGGACTAGCGGGGGGGAATGAGCAGTTCTTC; cdr3_aa: CASSLWGLAGGNEQFF
clone_size: NA; d_call: TRBD2; j_call: TRBJ2-7; v_call: TRBV5-1; cdr3_nt: TGCGCCAGCAGCTTTCGGGAGGGCTACGAGCAGTACTTC; cdr3_aa: CASSFREGYEQYF
clone_size: NA; d_call: TRBD1; j_call: TRBJ2-2; v_call: TRBV19; cdr3_nt: TGTGCCAGTTTACCAGGGGGAAGCGGGGAGCTGTTTTTT; cdr3_aa: CASLPGGSGELFF
clone_size: NA; d_call: TRBD2; j_call: TRBJ2-7; v_call: TRBV28; cdr3_nt: TGTGCCAGCAGTTTATGGGCCGCGGGAGGGCCGGGATCCGTGGGGGAGCAGTACTTC; cdr3_aa: CASSLWAAGGPGSVGEQYF
clone_size: NA; d_call: NA; j_call: TRBJ2-5; v_call: TRBV19; cdr3_nt: TGTGCCAGTAATCAGCGGAGGGGCCAAGAGACCCAGTACTTC; cdr3_aa: CASNQRRGQETQYF
clone_size: NA; d_call: NA; j_call: TRBJ2-7; v_call: TRBV9; cdr3_nt: TGTGCCAGCAGCGTAGGGCTTTCCTACGAGCAGTACTTC; cdr3_aa: CASSVGLSYEQYF
clone_size: NA; d_call: NA; j_call: TRBJ1-3; v_call: TRBV25-1; cdr3_nt: TGTGCCAGCAGTGAATGGGCAGGGCGAGCTGGAAACACCATATATTTT; cdr3_aa: CASSEWAGRAGNTIYF
clone_size: NA; d_call: NA; j_call: TRBJ2-7; v_call: TRBV11-2; cdr3_nt: TGTGCCAGCAGCTCAGAAGACGGGGTCTACGTGGAGCAGTACTTC; cdr3_aa: CASSSEDGVYVEQYF
clone_size: NA; d_call: TRBD1; j_call: TRBJ1-1; v_call: TRBV18; cdr3_nt: TGTGCCAGCTCAGAGGACAGGACCCCTGCAAATGAAGCTTTCTTT; cdr3_aa: CASSEDRTPANEAFF
clone_size: NA; d_call: NA; j_call: TRBJ2-7; v_call: TRBV5-1; cdr3_nt: TGCGCCAGCAGCACAGCTTCCTACGAGCAGTACTTC; cdr3_aa: CASSTASYEQYF
clone_size: NA; d_call: TRBD1; j_call: TRBJ2-7; v_call: TRBV4-1; cdr3_nt: TGCGCCAGCAGCCCGGGACAGGACTCCTACGAGCAGTACTTC; cdr3_aa: CASSPGQDSYEQYF
clone_size: NA; d_call: NA; j_call: TRBJ2-2; v_call: TRBV27; cdr3_nt: TGTGCCAGCAGTCTGTACACCGGGGAGCTGTTTTTT; cdr3_aa: CASSLYTGELFF
clone_size: NA; d_call: NA; j_call: TRBJ2-2; v_call: TRBV7-9; cdr3_nt: TGTGCCAGCAGCTTAGGGACTACCAACACCGGGGAGCTGTTTTTT; cdr3_aa: CASSLGTTNTGELFF
clone_size: NA; d_call: TRBD1; j_call: TRBJ1-2; v_call: TRBV6-1; cdr3_nt: TGTGCCAGCAGTGATTTCGAGACAGGGGGGGGTAACTATGGCTACACCTTC; cdr3_aa: CASSDFETGGGNYGYTF
clone_size: NA; d_call: NA; j_call: TRBJ1-1; v_call: TRBV10-2; cdr3_nt: TGCGCCAGCAGTACCGGGATCATGAACACTGAAGCTTTCTTT; cdr3_aa: CASSTGIMNTEAFF
clone_size: NA; d_call: NA; j_call: TRBJ2-7; v_call: TRBV7-6; cdr3_nt: TGTGCCAGCAGCTTAGCGCCAGGCCTGTCCTACGAGCAGTACTTC; cdr3_aa: CASSLAPGLSYEQYF
clone_size: NA; d_call: NA; j_call: TRBJ2-7; v_call: TRBV13; cdr3_nt: TGTGCCAGCAGCCCCGACCGGGTCTCCTACGAGCAGTACTTC; cdr3_aa: CASSPDRVSYEQYF
clone_size: NA; d_call: TRBD2; j_call: TRBJ2-1; v_call: TRBV19; cdr3_nt: TGTGCCAGTAGTATGGTATCCGGGAGGGCCGGTAATGAGCAGTTCTTC; cdr3_aa: CASSMVSGRAGNEQFF
clone_size: few; d_call: TRBD2; j_call: TRBJ2-2; v_call: TRBV5-1; cdr3_nt: TGCGCCAGCAGATTGACTAGCGGGAGGGCCGGGGAGCTGTTTTTT; cdr3_aa: CASRLTSGRAGELFF
clone_size: NA; d_call: TRBD1; j_call: TRBJ1-5; v_call: TRBV19; cdr3_nt: TGTGCCAGTTGGGACAGGGGGCTCGGGAATCAGCCCCAGCATTTT; cdr3_aa: CASWDRGLGNQPQHF
clone_size: few; d_call: NA; j_call: TRBJ1-2; v_call: TRBV6-5; cdr3_nt: TGTGCCAGCAGTTACTCGCCGGACTATGGCTACACCTTC; cdr3_aa: CASSYSPDYGYTF
clone_size: NA; d_call: TRBD2; j_call: TRBJ2-7; v_call: TRBV19; cdr3_nt: TGTGCCAGTAGTATAAATAGCGGGAGTTACGAGCAGTACTTC; cdr3_aa: CASSINSGSYEQYF
clone_size: NA; d_call: NA; j_call: TRBJ1-5; v_call: TRBV2; cdr3_nt: TGTGCCAGCAGTGTAGGGACAAAGCAGCCCCAGCATTTT; cdr3_aa: CASSVGTKQPQHF
clone_size: few; d_call: NA; j_call: TRBJ1-5; v_call: TRBV21-1; cdr3_nt: TGTGCCAGCAGCCGTGACCATATGGGGGGGAATCAGCCCCAGCATTTT; cdr3_aa: CASSRDHMGGNQPQHF
clone_size: NA; d_call: TRBD1; j_call: TRBJ1-3; v_call: TRBV9; cdr3_nt: TGCGCCAGCAGCCCCGGACAGGGTGTAAACACCATATATTTT; cdr3_aa: CASSPGQGVNTIYF
clone_size: few; d_call: TRBD2; j_call: TRBJ2-6; v_call: TRBV9; cdr3_nt: TGTGCCAGCAGCGCCACCAGGACTAGCGGGAGCCTTCCCTCTGGGGCCAACGTCCTGACTTTC; cdr3_aa: CASSATRTSGSLPSGANVLTF
clone_size: NA; d_call: NA; j_call: TRBJ2-1; v_call: TRBV28; cdr3_nt: TGTGCCAGCAGCCTGAGGCTAGCGCCCGATGAGCAGTTCTTC; cdr3_aa: CASSLRLAPDEQFF
clone_size: NA; d_call: TRBD2; j_call: TRBJ2-7; v_call: TRBV2; cdr3_nt: TGTGCCAGCAGCTTTAGCGGGAGCTACGAGCAGTACTTC; cdr3_aa: CASSFSGSYEQYF
clone_size: NA; d_call: TRBD1; j_call: TRBJ1-1; v_call: TRBV5-1; cdr3_nt: TGCGCCAGCAGCTACAGGGGGAACGCTGAAGCTTTCTTT; cdr3_aa: CASSYRGNAEAFF
clone_size: NA; d_call: TRBD2; j_call: TRBJ2-3; v_call: TRBV27; cdr3_nt: TGTGCCAGCATCAAAGGGACTAGCGGGAGGGGGGGGGATACGCAGTATTTT; cdr3_aa: CASIKGTSGRGGDTQYF
clone_size: few; d_call: TRBD1; j_call: TRBJ2-3; v_call: TRBV2; cdr3_nt: TGTGCCAGCAGCACAGGGGGCGGGAGCACAGATACGCAGTATTTT; cdr3_aa: CASSTGGGSTDTQYF
clone_size: once; d_call: NA; j_call: TRBJ1-1; v_call: TRBV7-2; cdr3_nt: TGTGCCAGCATCCCTCCCCAAGTAGTCTTCAACACTGAAGCTTTCTTT; cdr3_aa: CASIPPQVVFNTEAFF
clone_size: NA; d_call: NA; j_call: TRBJ1-3; v_call: TRBV18; cdr3_nt: TGTGCCAGCTCACCTTGGCTGGCGGGAGGAAACACCATATATTTT; cdr3_aa: CASSPWLAGGNTIYF
clone_size: NA; d_call: TRBD2; j_call: TRBJ2-1; v_call: TRBV9; cdr3_nt: TGTGCCAGCTCCGAGACGGGGGGTCTGTACAATGAGCAGTTCTTC; cdr3_aa: CASSETGGLYNEQFF
clone_size: NA; d_call: TRBD2; j_call: TRBJ2-5; v_call: TRBV5-8; cdr3_nt: TGTGCCAGCAGCTTGGGTACTAGCGGGAGGGGAGAAGAGACCCAGTACTTC; cdr3_aa: CASSLGTSGRGEETQYF
clone_size: NA; d_call: NA; j_call: TRBJ1-5; v_call: TRBV19; cdr3_nt: TGTGCCAGTAGTATAGTCGGGGATAGCAATCAGCCCCAGCATTTT; cdr3_aa: CASSIVGDSNQPQHF
clone_size: NA; d_call: TRBD2; j_call: TRBJ2-7; v_call: TRBV28; cdr3_nt: TGTGCCAGCAGCCCGCTAGCGGGATCCTCCTACGAGCAGTACTTC; cdr3_aa: CASSPLAGSSYEQYF
clone_size: few; d_call: NA; j_call: TRBJ2-7; v_call: TRBV23-1; cdr3_nt: TGCGCCAGCAGTCAATCGAGGCTCTACTACGAGCAGTACTTC; cdr3_aa: CASSQSRLYYEQYF
clone_size: NA; d_call: TRBD1; j_call: TRBJ2-7; v_call: TRBV9; cdr3_nt: TGTGCCAGCAGCCCCCACAGGGGGCGCGGCTACGAGCAGTACTTC; cdr3_aa: CASSPHRGRGYEQYF
clone_size: NA; d_call: NA; j_call: TRBJ2-5; v_call: TRBV23-1; cdr3_nt: TGCGCCAGCAGTCAATCCTCCACAGGGAGGGGTAGAGAGACCCAGTACTTC; cdr3_aa: CASSQSSTGRGRETQYF